The following is a TCR beta chain sequence with its context. This sample is part of a study of blood T cell repertoires in COVID-19. Generated by immunoSEQ multiplex PCR, the TCRdb table keeps only in-frame clones and is missing some. The sample lists a few hundred thousand clones, roughly nine tenths seen once, with less than 2% in the top ten. The CDR3 loop spans 12 amino acids. Between the trimmed V and J ends, which lost 6 bases and 6 bases, there was a span of 12 bases. Germline CDR1 and CDR2: SNHLY and FYNNEI. Sequencing was carried out using PBMCs or T cells enriched from blood (not recorded which). The chain joins TRBV2 to TRBJ2-7, with D perhaps TRBD2 (5 bases). The sequence was obtained from a woman aged 55-69 years who had recovered from COVID-19. The chain's CDR3 is CASSELVSEQYF. CDR3 bases: TGTGCCAGCAGCGAACTAGTTTCCGAGCAGTACTTC.